Below, 19 T cell receptor beta chains from the same sample are listed, as sequenced in a study of Tregs in tolerant kidney transplant recipients. Assay used: immunoSEQ multiplex PCR; TCRdb lists only in-frame clones, some missing. This table has some 70,000 clones, less than 90% appearing once. Sequences were derived from CD4+ T cells from blood, sampled before the transplant. These receptors were collected from a human donor who received a combined kidney and bone marrow transplant.

The chain carries TRBV2 and TRBJ2-1, with TRBD2 as a possible D gene (6 bases). The CDR3 is 14 amino acids. Germline values: CDR1 SNHLY, CDR2 FYNNEI. V lost 5 bases and J lost 1, with 9 bases in between. In DNA form, the CDR3 reads TGTGCCAGCAGTATTCGGGGGTCCTACAATGAGCAGTTCTTC. This codes for CASSIRGSYNEQFF. The entire variable domain, with the rest obtained from reference TRBV2 and TRBJ2-1, is as follows: EPEVTQTPSHQVTQMGQEVILRCVPISNHLYFYWYRQILGQKVEFLVSFYNNEISEKSEIFDDQFSVERPDGSNFTLKIRSTKLEDSAMYFCASSIRGSYNEQFFGPGTRLTVL.

The V call is TRBV10-2, the J call TRBJ2-7; 9 nucleotides line up with TRBD1. The CDR3 runs 15 residues. Germline CDR1 is WSHSY and CDR2 is SAAADI. J gave up 4 bases and V 4 bases, and 8 bases lay outside the gene matches. CDR3 loop: CASSAGQGAFYEQYF. DNA for the CDR3: TGCGCCAGCAGTGCGGGACAGGGAGCTTTTTACGAGCAGTACTTC.

CDR3 sequence (DNA): TGTGCCAGCAGCATCCTTTCGACAGTCAGCTATGGCTACACCTTC. As protein: CASSILSTVSYGYTF. The chain couples TRBV6-1 to TRBJ1-2; possible D gene TRBD1, 5 bases. V was trimmed by 6 bases and J by 4 bases, leaving 18 bases between them. The CDR3 is 15 amino acids. Germline CDR1 MNHNS, CDR2 SASEGT.

The V and J genes are TRBV10-3 and TRBJ1-3; D call uncertain. V lost 6 bases and J 4 bases, leaving 13 bases between the germline ends. The germline V gene has CDR1 ENHRY and CDR2 SYGVKD. This CDR3 spans 14 amino acids. The CDR3 DNA sequence: TGTGCCATCAGGGAGGATTTGCGGGGAAACACCATATATTTT. Its translation: CAIREDLRGNTIYF.

The rearrangement joins TRBV14 to TRBJ2-7; 7 bases are a match to TRBD1. Trimming took 6 bases from V and 2 from J; bases not matched to a gene: 10. The CDR3 length is 15 residues. CDR1 is SGHDN and CDR2 is FVKESK in the germline V gene. The CDR3 region has the DNA TGTGCCAGCAGTAGAAGTGGGCAGGGGGCCTACGAGCAGTACTTC. It yields the protein CASSRSGQGAYEQYF.

The chain has TRBV23-1 and TRBJ2-5, with 7 bases aligning to TRBD1. TRBV23-1 is reported as an ORF; its role is uncertain. The CDR3 is 12 residues long. V lost 6 bases to trimming and J lost 4 bases; unmatched junction nucleotides: 2. The CDR3 DNA reads as TGCGCCAGCAGGCCAGGGGGAGAGACCCAGTACTTC. Translation: CASRPGGETQYF.

The chain uses TRBV6-5 and TRBJ2-1; a possible D gene is TRBD2 (6 bases). Germline V gives CDR1 MNHEY, CDR2 SVGAGI. There are 15 residues in the CDR3. The germline V and J ends were trimmed by 0 bases and 7 bases, with 13 bases remaining between them. The CDR3 loop is CASSYSGGRSNEQFF. The CDR3 coding sequence is TGTGCCAGCAGTTACTCTGGTGGGAGGAGTAATGAGCAGTTCTTC.

The chain uses TRBV9 and TRBJ2-5, with D tentatively TRBD1 (6 bases). The CDR3 covers 15 residues. Germline lookup yields CDR1 SGDLS and CDR2 YYNGEE. The ends were cut back, 4 bases at V and 2 bases at J, with 15 bases in the middle. The CDR3 DNA follows: TGTGCCAGCAGCCCCGAGGGGACACCTCAAGAGACCCAGTACTTC. Translated: CASSPEGTPQETQYF.

J is TRBJ2-5 and V is TRBV30; perhaps TRBD1 as D (5 bases). This CDR3 spans 13 amino acids. V was trimmed by 3 bases and J by 5 bases, leaving 13 bases between them. The germline CDR1 and CDR2 sequences are GTSNPN and SVGIG (reference sequence). The CDR3 nucleotides read TGTGCCTGGAGGCAGGGTCCAGGGGAGACCCAGTACTTC. It yields the protein CAWRQGPGETQYF. Filled out from reference TRBV30 and TRBJ2-5, the complete variable domain reads SQTIHQWPATLVQPVGSPLSLECTVEGTSNPNLYWYRQAAGRGLQLLFYSVGIGQISSEVPQNLSASRPQDRQFILSSKKLLLSDSGFYLCAWRQGPGETQYFGPGTRLLVL.

This clone was seen a few times. The chain carries TRBV18 and TRBJ2-7; 11 positions match TRBD1. Trimming at V came to 5 bases and at J to 7 bases, leaving 19 bases not matched to a gene. This CDR3 spans 18 amino acids. The germline V gene has CDR1 KGHSH and CDR2 LQKENI. This CDR3 is CASSRTGQGEWGTREQYF. DNA for the CDR3: TGTGCCAGCTCAAGAACGGGACAGGGGGAGTGGGGGACCCGAGAGCAGTACTTC.

Notes on this clone: The sample contains more than one DNA sequence encoding this CDR3. The chain recombines TRBV7-3 with TRBJ2-3; 13 bases fit TRBD2. J gave up 3 bases and V 5 bases, and 5 bases lay outside the gene matches. The CDR3 is 16 residues long. Germline-derived CDR1 and CDR2 are SGHTA and FQGTGA. The CDR3 loop is CASSPPGLAGTDTQYF. CDR3 in DNA: TGTGCCAGCAGCCCCCCGGGACTAGCGGGAACAGATACGCAGTATTTT.

The rearrangement uses TRBV5-5 and TRBJ1-2; the D is unclear. The CDR3 covers 13 residues. Germline V gene lookup returns CDR1 SGHKS and CDR2 YYEKEE (reference sequence). Trimming left V 0 bases short and J 7 bases short, with 10 bases between. The CDR3 loop reads CASSLAGGSGYTF. CDR3 DNA: TGTGCCAGCAGCTTGGCCGGAGGCAGTGGCTACACCTTC.

The rearrangement uses TRBV27 and TRBJ1-5; weak D call: TRBD1 (5 bases). The CDR3 consists of 15 residues. Trimming stripped 5 bases from V and 8 bases from J, with 19 bases between. Germline values: CDR1 MNHEY, CDR2 SMNVEV (reference sequence). CDR3 bases: TGTGCCAGCAGTACGGACGTCAGGGCTATTGAGCCCCAGCATTTT. Translating it yields CASSTDVRAIEPQHF.

The genes are TRBV11-2 and TRBJ2-3; D is uncertain. This CDR3 comprises 13 residues. Germline V lookup: CDR1 SGHAT, CDR2 FQNNGV. The V end was cut by 4 bases, the J end by 1 base, with 6 bases between. The CDR3 DNA is TGTGCCAGCAGCTCAAGCGGCACAGATACGCAGTATTTT. Encoded protein: CASSSSGTDTQYF.

The rearrangement links TRBV19 to TRBJ2-2; D might be TRBD2 (7 bases). The germline gives CDR1 LNHDA, CDR2 SQIVND (reference sequence). The CDR3 has 13 amino acids. V lost 1 base, J lost 15 bases, and 15 bases lay in between. CDR3: CASSIGRGGMLFF. DNA for the CDR3: TGTGCCAGTAGTATAGGCAGGGGAGGGATGTTGTTTTTT.

This clone was seen just once. The chain couples TRBV27 to TRBJ1-1; D is ambiguous. The CDR3 is made up of 16 amino acids. Germline CDR1 and CDR2: MNHEY and SMNVEV (reference sequence). The germline V and J ends were trimmed by 2 bases and 4 bases, with 17 bases remaining between them. CDR3 DNA sequence: TGTGCCAGCAGTTTACCTCCTGAGAGTGGGAGCACTGAAGCTTTCTTT. It is translated as CASSLPPESGSTEAFF.

The chain links TRBV29-1 to TRBJ2-3, with a weak D call TRBD2 (6 bases). The CDR3 covers 14 residues. V was pared by 4 bases and J by 4 bases, with 15 bases between. Germline values: CDR1 SQVTM, CDR2 ANQGSEA. The CDR3: CSVGPSASADTQYF. In nucleotides, the CDR3 is TGCAGCGTTGGCCCGAGCGCTAGCGCAGATACGCAGTATTTT.

The chain uses TRBV7-9 and TRBJ2-5, with 13 bases that match TRBD2. The trim removed 5 bases at V and 4 bases at J, leaving 1 base unmatched. CDR3 size: 14 residues. Germline CDR1 is SEHNR and CDR2 is FQNEAQ (reference sequence). CDR3 protein: CASSTSGRAETQYF. For the CDR3, the DNA is TGTGCCAGCAGCACTAGCGGGAGGGCAGAGACCCAGTACTTC.

J is TRBJ2-4 and V is TRBV30; D is undetermined. CDR1 is GTSNPN, CDR2 SVGIG, per germline (reference sequence). V was shortened by 2 bases and J by 6 bases, with 5 bases between the two germline ends. This CDR3 spans 11 amino acids. Here the CDR3 reads CAWSNRNIQYF. The CDR3 DNA is TGTGCCTGGAGTAATAGAAACATTCAGTACTTC.